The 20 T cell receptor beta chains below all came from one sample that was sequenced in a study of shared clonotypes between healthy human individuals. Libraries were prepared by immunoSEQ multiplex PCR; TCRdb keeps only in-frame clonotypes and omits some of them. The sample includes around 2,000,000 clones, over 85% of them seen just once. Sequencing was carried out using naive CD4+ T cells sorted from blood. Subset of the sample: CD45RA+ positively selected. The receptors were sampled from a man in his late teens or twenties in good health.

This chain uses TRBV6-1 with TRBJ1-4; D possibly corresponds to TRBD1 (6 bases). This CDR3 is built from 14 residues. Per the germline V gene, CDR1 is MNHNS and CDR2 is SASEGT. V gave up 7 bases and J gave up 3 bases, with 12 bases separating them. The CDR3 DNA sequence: TGTGCCAGCACGGGGGGGCTGGCTAATGAAAAACTGTTTTTT. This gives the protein CASTGGLANEKLFF.

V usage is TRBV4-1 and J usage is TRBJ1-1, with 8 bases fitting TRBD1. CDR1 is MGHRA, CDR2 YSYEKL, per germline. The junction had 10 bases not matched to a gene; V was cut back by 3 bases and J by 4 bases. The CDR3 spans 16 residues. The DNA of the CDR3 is TGCGCCAGCAGCCACGCCCGGACAGGGTTGGGCACTGAAGCTTTCTTT. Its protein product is CASSHARTGLGTEAFF.

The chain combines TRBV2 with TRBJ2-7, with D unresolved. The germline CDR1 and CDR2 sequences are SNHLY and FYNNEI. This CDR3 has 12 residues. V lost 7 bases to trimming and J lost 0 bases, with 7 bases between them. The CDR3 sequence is CASKRISYEQYF. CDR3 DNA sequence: TGTGCCAGCAAACGGATCTCCTACGAGCAGTACTTC.

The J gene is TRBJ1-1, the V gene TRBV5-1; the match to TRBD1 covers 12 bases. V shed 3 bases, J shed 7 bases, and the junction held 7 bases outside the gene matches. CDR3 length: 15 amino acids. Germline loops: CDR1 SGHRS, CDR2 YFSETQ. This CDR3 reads CASSSPGQGASEAFF. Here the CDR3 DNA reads TGCGCCAGCAGCTCGCCGGGACAGGGGGCGAGTGAAGCTTTCTTT.

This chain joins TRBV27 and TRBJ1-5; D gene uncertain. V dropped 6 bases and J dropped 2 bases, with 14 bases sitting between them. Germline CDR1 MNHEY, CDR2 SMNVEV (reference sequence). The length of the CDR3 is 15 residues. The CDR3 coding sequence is TGTGCCAGCAGCTCGGGAGGCTCCCGCAATCAGCCCCAGCATTTT. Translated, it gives CASSSGGSRNQPQHF.

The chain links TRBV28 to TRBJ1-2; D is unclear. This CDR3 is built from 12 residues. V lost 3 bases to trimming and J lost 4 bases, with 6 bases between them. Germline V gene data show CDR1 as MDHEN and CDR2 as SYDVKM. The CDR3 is CASSFISYGYTF. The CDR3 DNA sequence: TGTGCCAGCAGTTTTATTTCCTATGGCTACACCTTC.

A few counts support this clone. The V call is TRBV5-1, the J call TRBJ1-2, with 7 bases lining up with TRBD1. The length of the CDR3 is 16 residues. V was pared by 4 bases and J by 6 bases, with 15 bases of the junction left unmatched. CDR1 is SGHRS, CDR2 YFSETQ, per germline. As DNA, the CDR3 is TGCGCCAGCAGCGGACCGGGACAGCCGGGAAAAGATGGCTACACCTTC. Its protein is CASSGPGQPGKDGYTF.

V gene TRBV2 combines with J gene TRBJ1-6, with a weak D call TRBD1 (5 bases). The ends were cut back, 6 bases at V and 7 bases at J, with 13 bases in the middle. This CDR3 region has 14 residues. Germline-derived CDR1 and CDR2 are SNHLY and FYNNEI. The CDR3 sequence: CASRGSGGNSPLHF. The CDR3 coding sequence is TGTGCCAGCAGGGGTTCTGGGGGGAATTCACCCCTCCACTTT.

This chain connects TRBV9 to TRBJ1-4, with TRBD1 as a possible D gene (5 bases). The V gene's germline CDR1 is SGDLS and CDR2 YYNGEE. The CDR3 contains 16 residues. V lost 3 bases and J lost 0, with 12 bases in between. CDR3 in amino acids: CASSDDLGATNEKLFF. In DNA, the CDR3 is TGTGCCAGCAGCGACGATCTGGGGGCAACTAATGAAAAACTGTTTTTT.

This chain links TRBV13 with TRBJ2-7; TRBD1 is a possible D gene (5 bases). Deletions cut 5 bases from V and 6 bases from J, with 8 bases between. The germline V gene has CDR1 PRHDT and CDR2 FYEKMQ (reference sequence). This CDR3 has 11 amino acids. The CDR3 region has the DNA TGTGCCAGCAGCGTCCAGGGCGAGCAGTACTTC. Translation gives CASSVQGEQYF.

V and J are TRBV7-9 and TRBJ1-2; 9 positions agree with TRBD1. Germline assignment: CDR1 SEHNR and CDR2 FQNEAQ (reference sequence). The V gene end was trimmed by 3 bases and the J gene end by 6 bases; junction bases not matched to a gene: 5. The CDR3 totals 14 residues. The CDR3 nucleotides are TGTGCCAGCAGCTTTACAGGGGGCGGTGATGGCTACACCTTC. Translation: CASSFTGGGDGYTF.

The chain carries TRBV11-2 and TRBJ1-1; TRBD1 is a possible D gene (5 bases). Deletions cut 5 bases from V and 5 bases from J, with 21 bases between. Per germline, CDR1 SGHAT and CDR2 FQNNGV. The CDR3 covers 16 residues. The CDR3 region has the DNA TGTGCCAGCAGCCAAGATGGTATGGGACTCTCGACTGAAGCTTTCTTT. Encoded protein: CASSQDGMGLSTEAFF.

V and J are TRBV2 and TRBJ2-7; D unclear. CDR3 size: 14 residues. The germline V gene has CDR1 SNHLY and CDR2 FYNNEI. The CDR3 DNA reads TGTGCAGATGCTCCCAGGACCTTATCCTACGAGCAGTACTTC. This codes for CADAPRTLSYEQYF.

The CDR3 DNA reads as TGTGCCACCAGCAAAGGAGAACTAGCCAAAAACATTCAGTACTTC. This gives the protein CATSKGELAKNIQYF. The rearrangement uses TRBV15 and TRBJ2-4, with D hard to call. The CDR3 totals 15 residues. The germline gives CDR1 LNHNV, CDR2 YYDKDF (reference sequence). Trimming removed 4 bases from V and 0 bases from J, with 10 bases in between.

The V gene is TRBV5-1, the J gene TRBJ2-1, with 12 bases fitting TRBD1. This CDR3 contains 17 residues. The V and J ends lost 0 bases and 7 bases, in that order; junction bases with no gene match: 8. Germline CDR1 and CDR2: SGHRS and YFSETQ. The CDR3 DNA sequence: TGCGCCAGCAGCTTGGGGCCGGGACAGGGGGCGAGGAATGAGCAGTTCTTC. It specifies CASSLGPGQGARNEQFF.

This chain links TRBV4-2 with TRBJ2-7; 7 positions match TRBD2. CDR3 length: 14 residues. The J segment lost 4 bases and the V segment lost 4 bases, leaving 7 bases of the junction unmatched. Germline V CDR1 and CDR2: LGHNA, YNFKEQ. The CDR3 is CASSPRGGEYEQYF. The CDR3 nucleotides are TGTGCCAGCAGCCCCCGCGGGGGTGAATACGAGCAGTACTTC.

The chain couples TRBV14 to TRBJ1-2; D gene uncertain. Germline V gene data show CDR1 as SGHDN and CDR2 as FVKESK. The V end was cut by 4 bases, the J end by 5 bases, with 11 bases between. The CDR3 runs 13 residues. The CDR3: CASSPGLGYGYTF. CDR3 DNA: TGTGCCAGCAGCCCCGGCTTGGGGTATGGCTACACCTTC.

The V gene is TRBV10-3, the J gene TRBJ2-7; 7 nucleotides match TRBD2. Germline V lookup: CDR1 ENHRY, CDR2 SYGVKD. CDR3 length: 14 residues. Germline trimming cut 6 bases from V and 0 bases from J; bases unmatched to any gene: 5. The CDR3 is CAIRQRGSSYEQYF. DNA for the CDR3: TGTGCCATCAGGCAGCGGGGTTCCTCCTACGAGCAGTACTTC.

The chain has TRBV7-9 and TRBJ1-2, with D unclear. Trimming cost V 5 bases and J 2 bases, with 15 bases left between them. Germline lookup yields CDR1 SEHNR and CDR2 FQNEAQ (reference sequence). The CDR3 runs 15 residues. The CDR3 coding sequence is TGTGCCAGCAGCACCTCGACGGACGGAAACTATGGCTACACCTTC. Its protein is CASSTSTDGNYGYTF.

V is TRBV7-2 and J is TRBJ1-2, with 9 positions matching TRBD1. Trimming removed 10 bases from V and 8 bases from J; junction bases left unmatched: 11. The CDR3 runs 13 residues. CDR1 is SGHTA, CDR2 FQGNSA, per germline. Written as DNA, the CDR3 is TGTGCCATCCCCTCCGGGACAGGGCAAGGCTACACCTTC. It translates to CAIPSGTGQGYTF.